This T cell receptor beta chain was sequenced for a study of blood T cell repertoires in COVID-19 (dated by TCRdb to 2018 to 2020). The study in broad terms: Collaborator samples came from the United States, Italy and Spain and covered acute and convalescent phases of COVID-19. The repertoires were released in a freely available public database intended as a resource for research on the immune response to SARS-CoV-2. Sample metadata almost always included a de-identified subject ID, COVID-19 status, age in years and sex. The dataset comprised deeply sampled blood TCRbeta repertoires from subjects exposed to, actively infected with, or recovered from COVID-19. The material from the prospective study consisted of cDNA or gDNA derived from T cells, B-cell-depleted T cells, or PBMCs. Samples were obtained from the ongoing ImmuneRACE study (first 160 participants) and from 1,254 subjects provided by 6 global collaborators. Where HLA class I and class II types were available, the types were taken from metadata supplied by the sample provider, not from assay-based typing.

Broader findings and caveats from the paper: Clinical and demographic metadata were provided uncurated, with the amount varying by source and participant.

The collaborating institutions used their own protocols to collect whole blood in K2EDTA tubes. Collaborator samples were shipped for TCRbeta analysis as frozen whole blood, isolated PBMCs, or DNA extracted from either sample type. The immunoSEQ Assay, a bias-controlled multiplex PCR, was used to amplify TCRbeta CDR3 regions from genomic DNA. The paper's processing steps were these. Within the assay, amplification of reference gene primers was used to estimate how many nucleated cells each sample contained. Sequence reads were collapsed and filtered to measure the absolute abundance of every unique TCRbeta CDR3 rearrangement. For each sample, productive Simpson clonality was calculated as the square root of Simpson's diversity index across productive rearrangements. TCRdb obtained this table from immuneACCESS and retained in-frame rearrangements with V and J assigned. These tables miss some clones; where compared with another copy, unresolved V genes account for less than half of the shortfall, and the remainder is unexplained. That table supplies the V and J calls and clone size; D and trimming were determined from the DNA. The sample data list tens of thousands of clones, and approximately 88% of these were observed just once. The leading ten clones occupy over 5% of the sample.

A note on this clone: Its binding antigen is unknown. No much larger clone exists at a distance of one base, and base qualities are not known.

Spanning cysteine to phenylalanine, the CDR3 consists of 14 amino acids. CDR3 DNA is the only sequence kept; it has 42 bases, read in frame from the first base. Reading the germline V gene gives CDR1 ENHRY and CDR2 SYGVKD. Relative to germline, V is missing 6 bases and J is missing 6 bases, with 5 bases of the junction outside any gene match. The clonotype originates from a woman in her sixties or seventies with acute or convalescent COVID-19. The V and J genes are TRBV10-3 and TRBJ1-4; TRBD1 fits 9 bases in the junction. The specimen sequenced was peripheral blood. DNA sequence: TGTGCCATCAGGCCGGGACAGGGAGATGAAAAACTGTTTTTT. This is translated as CAIRPGQGDEKLFF.